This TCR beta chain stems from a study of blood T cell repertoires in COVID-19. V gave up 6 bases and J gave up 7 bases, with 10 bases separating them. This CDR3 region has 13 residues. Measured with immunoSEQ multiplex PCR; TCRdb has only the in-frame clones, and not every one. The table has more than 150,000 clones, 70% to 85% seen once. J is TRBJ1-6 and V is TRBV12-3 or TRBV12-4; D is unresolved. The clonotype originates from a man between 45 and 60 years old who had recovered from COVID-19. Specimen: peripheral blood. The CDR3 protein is CASSPNANSPLHF. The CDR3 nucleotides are TGTGCCAGCAGCCCGAACGCGAATTCACCCCTCCACTTT.